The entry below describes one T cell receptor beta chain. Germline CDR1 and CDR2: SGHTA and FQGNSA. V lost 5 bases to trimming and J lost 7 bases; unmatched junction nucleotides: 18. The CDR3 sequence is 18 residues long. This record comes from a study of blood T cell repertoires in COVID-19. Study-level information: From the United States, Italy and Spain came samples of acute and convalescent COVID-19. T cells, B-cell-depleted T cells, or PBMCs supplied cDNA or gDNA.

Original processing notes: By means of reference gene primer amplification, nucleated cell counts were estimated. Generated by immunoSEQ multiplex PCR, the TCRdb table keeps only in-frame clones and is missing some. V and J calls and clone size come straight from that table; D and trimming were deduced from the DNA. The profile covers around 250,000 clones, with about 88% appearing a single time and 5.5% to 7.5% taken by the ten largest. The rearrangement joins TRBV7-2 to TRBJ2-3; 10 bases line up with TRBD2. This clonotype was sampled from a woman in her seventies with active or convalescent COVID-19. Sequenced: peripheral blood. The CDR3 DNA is TGTGCCAGCAGCGCTCCATCTTTAGGACTAGCGGCCTATAATACGCAGTATTTT. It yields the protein CASSAPSLGLAAYNTQYF.